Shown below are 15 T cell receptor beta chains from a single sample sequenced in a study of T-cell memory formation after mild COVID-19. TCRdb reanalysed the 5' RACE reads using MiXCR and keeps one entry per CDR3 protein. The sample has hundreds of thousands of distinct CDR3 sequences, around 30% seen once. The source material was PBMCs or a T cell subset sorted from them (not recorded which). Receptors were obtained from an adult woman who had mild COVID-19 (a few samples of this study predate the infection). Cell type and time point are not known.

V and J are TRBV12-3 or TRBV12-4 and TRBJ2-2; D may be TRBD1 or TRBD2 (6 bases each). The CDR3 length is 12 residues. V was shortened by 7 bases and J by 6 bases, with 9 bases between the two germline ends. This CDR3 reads CASNGGPGELFF. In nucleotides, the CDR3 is TGTGCCAGCAATGGGGGGCCCGGGGAGCTGTTTTTT.

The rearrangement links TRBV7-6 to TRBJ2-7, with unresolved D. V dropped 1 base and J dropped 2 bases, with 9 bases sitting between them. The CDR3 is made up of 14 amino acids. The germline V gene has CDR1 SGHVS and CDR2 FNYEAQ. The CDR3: CASSLGVTAYEQYF. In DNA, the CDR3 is TGTGCCAGCAGCTTAGGCGTCACGGCCTACGAGCAGTACTTC.

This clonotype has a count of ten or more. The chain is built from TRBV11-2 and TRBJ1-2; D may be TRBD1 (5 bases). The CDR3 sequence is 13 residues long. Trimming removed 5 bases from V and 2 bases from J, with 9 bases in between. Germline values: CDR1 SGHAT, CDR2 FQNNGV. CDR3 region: CASSPAGNYGYTF. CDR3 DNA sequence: TGTGCCAGCAGCCCCGCAGGGAACTATGGCTACACCTTC.

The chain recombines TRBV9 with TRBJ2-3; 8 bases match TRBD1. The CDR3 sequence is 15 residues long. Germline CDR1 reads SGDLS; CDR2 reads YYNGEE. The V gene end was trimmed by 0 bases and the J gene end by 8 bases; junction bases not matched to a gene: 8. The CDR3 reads CASSVVSQGAGTQYF. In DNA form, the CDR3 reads TGTGCCAGCAGCGTAGTGAGTCAGGGGGCCGGTACGCAGTATTTT.

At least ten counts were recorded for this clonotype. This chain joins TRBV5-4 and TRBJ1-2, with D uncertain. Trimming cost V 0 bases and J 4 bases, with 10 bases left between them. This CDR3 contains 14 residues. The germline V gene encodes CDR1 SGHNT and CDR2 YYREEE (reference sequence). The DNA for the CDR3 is TGTGCCAGCAGCTTGGTGGGCGGAGCCTATGGCTACACCTTC. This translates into CASSLVGGAYGYTF.

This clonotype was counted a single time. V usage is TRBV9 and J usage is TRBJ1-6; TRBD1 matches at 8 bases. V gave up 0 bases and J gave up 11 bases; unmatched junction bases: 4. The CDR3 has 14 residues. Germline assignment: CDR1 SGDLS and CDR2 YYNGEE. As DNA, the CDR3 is TGTGCCAGCAGCGTAGAGCTGGGACAGGCACCCCTCCACTTT. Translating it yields CASSVELGQAPLHF.

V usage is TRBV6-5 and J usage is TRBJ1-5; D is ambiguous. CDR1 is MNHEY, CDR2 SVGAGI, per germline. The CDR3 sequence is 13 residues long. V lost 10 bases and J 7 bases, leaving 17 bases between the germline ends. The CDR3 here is CAIGGGLGQPQHF. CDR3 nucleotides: TGTGCCATAGGTGGCGGGCTCGGCCAGCCCCAGCATTTT.

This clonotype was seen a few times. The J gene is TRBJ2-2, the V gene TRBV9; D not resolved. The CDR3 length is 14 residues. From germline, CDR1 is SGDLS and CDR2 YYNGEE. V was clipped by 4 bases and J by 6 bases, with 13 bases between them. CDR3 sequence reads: CASSSSTGPGELFF. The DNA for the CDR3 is TGTGCCAGCAGCTCCTCGACGGGTCCCGGGGAGCTGTTTTTT.

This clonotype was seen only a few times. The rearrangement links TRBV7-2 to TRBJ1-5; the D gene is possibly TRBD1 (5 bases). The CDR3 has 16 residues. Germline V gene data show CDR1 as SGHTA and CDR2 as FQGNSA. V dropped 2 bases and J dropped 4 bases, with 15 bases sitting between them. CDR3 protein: CASSLHKAGLNQPQHF. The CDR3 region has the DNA TGTGCCAGCAGCTTACATAAGGCAGGGCTTAATCAGCCCCAGCATTTT. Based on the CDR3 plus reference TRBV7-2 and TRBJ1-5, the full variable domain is GAGVSQSPSNKVTEKGKDVELRCDPISGHTALYWYRQSLGQGLEFLIYFQGNSAPDKSGLPSDRFSAERTGGSVSTLTIQRTQQEDSAVYLCASSLHKAGLNQPQHFGDGTRLSIL.

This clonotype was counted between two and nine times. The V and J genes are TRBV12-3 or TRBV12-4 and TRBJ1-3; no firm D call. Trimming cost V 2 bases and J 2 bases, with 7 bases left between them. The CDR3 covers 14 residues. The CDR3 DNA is TGTGCCAGCAGTTTATGGGGAACTGGAAACACCATATATTTT. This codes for CASSLWGTGNTIYF.

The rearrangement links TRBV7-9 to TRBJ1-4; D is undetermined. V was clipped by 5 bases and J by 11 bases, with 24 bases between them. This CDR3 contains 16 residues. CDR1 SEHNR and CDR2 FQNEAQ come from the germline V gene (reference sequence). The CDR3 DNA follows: TGTGCCAGCAGCCCGCTGGTTTTGCGATTTTTGGACAAACTGTTTTTT. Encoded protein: CASSPLVLRFLDKLFF.

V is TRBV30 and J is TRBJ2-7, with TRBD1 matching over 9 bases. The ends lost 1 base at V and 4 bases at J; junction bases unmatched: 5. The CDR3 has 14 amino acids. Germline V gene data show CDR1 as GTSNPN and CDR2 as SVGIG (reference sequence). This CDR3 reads CAWSAGTGWYEQYF. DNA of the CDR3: TGTGCCTGGAGTGCTGGGACAGGGTGGTACGAGCAGTACTTC.

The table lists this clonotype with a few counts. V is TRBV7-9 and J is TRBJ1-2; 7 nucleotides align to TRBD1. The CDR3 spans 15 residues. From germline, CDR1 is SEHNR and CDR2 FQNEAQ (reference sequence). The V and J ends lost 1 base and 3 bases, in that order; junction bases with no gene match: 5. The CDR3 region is CASSLVRGGDYGYTF. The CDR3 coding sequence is TGTGCCAGCAGCTTAGTTAGAGGGGGCGACTATGGCTACACCTTC.

The DNA of the CDR3 is TGTGCCAGCAGTGAAGCCGTCCGAGCTGTAGGGTTCTTC. It is translated as CASSEAVRAVGFF. The chain couples TRBV6-1 to TRBJ2-1; D gene unclear. Germline assignment: CDR1 MNHNS and CDR2 SASEGT. Trimming cost V 0 bases and J 15 bases, with 15 bases left between them. This CDR3 spans 13 amino acids.

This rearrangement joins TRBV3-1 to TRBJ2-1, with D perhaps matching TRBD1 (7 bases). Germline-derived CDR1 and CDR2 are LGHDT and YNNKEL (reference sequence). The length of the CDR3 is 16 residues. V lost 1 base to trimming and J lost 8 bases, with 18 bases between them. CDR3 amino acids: CASSQVAGQKGDEQFF. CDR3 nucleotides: TGTGCCAGCAGCCAAGTGGCGGGACAGAAAGGCGATGAGCAGTTCTTC.